The clone carrying this TCR beta chain was observed once. Its antigen remains unidentified. Possible read error: a much larger clone is one base away. Built from TCR beta cDNA, the libraries had unique molecular identifiers in them. TCRdb fed the PCR reads into MiXCR, producing one record per CDR3 protein. The sample has hundreds of thousands of distinct CDR3 sequences, less than 35% seen once. V shed 4 bases and J shed 3 bases, with 19 bases lying between them. The CDR3 loop spans 16 amino acids. Per the germline V gene, CDR1 is MNHEY and CDR2 is SVGAGI. The sample belongs to a study of post-analysis software for immune sequencing data. General study points: Five TRBV segments, including TRBV5-6, TRBV5-1 and TRBV20-1, were more frequent in patients than controls. Among multiple sclerosis patients, normalized Chao1 diversity was significantly below that of controls. Strong co-clustering by F measure linked samples that shared a preparation batch.

The clonotype comes from a girl between 5 and 17 years old with multiple sclerosis. The sample was blood. The chain employs TRBV6-5 and TRBJ2-7; perhaps TRBD1 as D (5 bases). This CDR3 is CASSCVASSQGYEQYF. The CDR3 DNA sequence: TGTGCCAGCAGTTGTGTTGCCTCCTCCCAGGGCTACGAGCAGTACTTC.